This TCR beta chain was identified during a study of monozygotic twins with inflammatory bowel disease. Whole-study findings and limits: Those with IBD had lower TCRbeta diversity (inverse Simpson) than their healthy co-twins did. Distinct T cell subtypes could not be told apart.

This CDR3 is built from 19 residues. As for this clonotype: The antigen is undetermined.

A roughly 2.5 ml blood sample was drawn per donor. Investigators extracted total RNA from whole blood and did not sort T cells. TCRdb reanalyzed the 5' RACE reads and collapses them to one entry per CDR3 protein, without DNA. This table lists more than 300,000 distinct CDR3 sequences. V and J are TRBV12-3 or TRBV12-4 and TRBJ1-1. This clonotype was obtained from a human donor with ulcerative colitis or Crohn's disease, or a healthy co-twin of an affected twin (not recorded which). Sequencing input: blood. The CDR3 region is CASTQTTPPLTNMNTEAFF.